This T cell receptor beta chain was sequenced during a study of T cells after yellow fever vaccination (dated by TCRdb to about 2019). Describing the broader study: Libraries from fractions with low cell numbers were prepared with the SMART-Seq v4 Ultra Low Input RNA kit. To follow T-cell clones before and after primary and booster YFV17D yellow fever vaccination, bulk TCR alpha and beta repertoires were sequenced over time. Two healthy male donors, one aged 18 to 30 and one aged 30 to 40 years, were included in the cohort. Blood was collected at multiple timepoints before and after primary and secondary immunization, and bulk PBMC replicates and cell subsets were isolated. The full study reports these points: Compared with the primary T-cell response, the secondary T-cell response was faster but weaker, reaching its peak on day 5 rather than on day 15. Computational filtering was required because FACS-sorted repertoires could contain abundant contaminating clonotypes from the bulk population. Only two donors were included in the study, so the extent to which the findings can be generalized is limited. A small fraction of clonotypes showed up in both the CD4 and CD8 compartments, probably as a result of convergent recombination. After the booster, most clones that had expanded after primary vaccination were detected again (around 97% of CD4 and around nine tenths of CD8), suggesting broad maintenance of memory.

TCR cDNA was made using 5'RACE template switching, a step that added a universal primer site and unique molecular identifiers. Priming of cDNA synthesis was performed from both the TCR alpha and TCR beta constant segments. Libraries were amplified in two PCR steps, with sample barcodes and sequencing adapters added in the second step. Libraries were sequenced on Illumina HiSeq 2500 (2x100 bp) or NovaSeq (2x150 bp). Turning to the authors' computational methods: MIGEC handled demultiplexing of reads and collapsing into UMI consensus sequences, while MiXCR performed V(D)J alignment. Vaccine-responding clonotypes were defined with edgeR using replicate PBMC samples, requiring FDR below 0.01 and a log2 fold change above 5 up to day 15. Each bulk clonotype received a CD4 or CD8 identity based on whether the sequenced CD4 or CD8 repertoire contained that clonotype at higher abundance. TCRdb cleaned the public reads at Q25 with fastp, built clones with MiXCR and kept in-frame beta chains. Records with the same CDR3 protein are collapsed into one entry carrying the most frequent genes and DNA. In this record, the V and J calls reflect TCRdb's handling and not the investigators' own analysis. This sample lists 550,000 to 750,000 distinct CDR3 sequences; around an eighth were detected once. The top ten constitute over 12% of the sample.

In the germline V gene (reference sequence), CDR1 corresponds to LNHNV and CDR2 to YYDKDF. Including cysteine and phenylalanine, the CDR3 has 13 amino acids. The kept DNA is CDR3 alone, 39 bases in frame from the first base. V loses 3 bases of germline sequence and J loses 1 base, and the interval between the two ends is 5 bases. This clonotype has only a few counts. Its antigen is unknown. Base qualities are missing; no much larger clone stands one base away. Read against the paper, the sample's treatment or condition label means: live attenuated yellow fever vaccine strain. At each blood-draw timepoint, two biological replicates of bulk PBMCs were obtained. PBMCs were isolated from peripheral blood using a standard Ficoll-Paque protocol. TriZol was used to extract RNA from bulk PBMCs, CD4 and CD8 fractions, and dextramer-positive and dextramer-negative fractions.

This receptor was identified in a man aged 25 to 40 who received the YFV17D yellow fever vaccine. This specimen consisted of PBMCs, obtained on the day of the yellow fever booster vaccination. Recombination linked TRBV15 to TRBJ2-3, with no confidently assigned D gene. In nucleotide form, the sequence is TGTGCCACCAGCAGTTGGGGCACAGATACGCAGTATTTT. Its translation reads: CATSSWGTDTQYF. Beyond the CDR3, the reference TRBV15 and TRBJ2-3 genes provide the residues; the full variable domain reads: DAMVIQNPRYQVTQFGKPVTLSCSQTLNHNVMYWYQQKSSQAPKLLFHYYDKDFNNEADTPDNFQSRRPNTSFCFLDIRSPGLGDTAMYLCATSSWGTDTQYFGPGTRLTVL.